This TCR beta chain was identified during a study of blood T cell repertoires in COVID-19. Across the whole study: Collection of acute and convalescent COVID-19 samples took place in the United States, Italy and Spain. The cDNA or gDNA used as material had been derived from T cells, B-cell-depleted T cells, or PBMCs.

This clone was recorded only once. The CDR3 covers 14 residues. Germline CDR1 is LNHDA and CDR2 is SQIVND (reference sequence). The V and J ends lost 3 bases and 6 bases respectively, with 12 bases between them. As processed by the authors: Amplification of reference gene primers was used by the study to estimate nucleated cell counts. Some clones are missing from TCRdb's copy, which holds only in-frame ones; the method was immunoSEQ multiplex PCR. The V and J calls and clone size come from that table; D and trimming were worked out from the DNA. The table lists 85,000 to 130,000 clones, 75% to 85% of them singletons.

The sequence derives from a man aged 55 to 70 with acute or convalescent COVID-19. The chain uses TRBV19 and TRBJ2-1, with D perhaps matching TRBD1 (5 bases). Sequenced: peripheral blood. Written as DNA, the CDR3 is TGTGCCAGTAGTATGACTGGGGCTGGCAATGAGCAGTTCTTC. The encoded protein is CASSMTGAGNEQFF.